The 14 T cell receptor beta chains given below trace back to one sample, sequenced in a study of cytomegalovirus exposure and HLA in healthy donors. A multiplex PCR was run with 60 Vbeta primers and 13 Jbeta primers. Sequenced by immunoSEQ multiplex PCR; TCRdb stores in-frame clones only, minus some. The profile shows approximately 86,000 clones, around 85% of them singletons. Specimen: PBMCs. The receptor source for this set is a man in his forties in good health and CMV-seropositive.

The rearrangement links TRBV11-3 to TRBJ2-3, with 14 bases identical to TRBD2. The trim removed 5 bases at V and 2 bases at J, leaving 12 bases unmatched. Germline CDR1 is SGHNT and CDR2 is YENEEA. The CDR3 consists of 19 residues. This CDR3 is CASSPWGLAGAPDTDTQYF. The CDR3, as DNA: TGTGCCAGCAGCCCCTGGGGACTAGCGGGGGCTCCTGACACAGATACGCAGTATTTT.

J is TRBJ2-2 and V is TRBV27, with a weak D call TRBD1 (5 bases). CDR1 MNHEY and CDR2 SMNVEV come from the germline V gene (reference sequence). V was trimmed by 5 bases and J by 3 bases, leaving 10 bases between them. The length of the CDR3 is 14 residues. As DNA, the CDR3 is TGTGCCAGCAGTGGCCAGGGTTACACCGGGGAGCTGTTTTTT. Protein sequence: CASSGQGYTGELFF.

The chain recombines TRBV28 with TRBJ1-2, with TRBD1 matching 7 bases. CDR3 length: 16 residues. V was clipped by 9 bases and J by 3 bases; unmatched bases: 16. Germline values: CDR1 MDHEN, CDR2 SYDVKM. CDR3 DNA: TGTGCCAGTACAAACAGCCGACAGGGAGCTTACTATGGCTACACCTTC. This codes for CASTNSRQGAYYGYTF.

The rearrangement joins TRBV6-5 to TRBJ1-1; a possible D gene is TRBD1 (5 bases). This CDR3 has 15 residues. V was pared by 7 bases and J by 1 base, with 16 bases between. Per the germline V gene, CDR1 is MNHEY and CDR2 is SVGAGI. The CDR3, as DNA: TGTGCCAGCACTCCAGCCCAGGGCAGGAACACTGAAGCTTTCTTT. Its protein product is CASTPAQGRNTEAFF.

V and J are TRBV5-1 and TRBJ1-2; the match to TRBD1 covers 11 bases. The V gene end was trimmed by 4 bases and the J gene end by 7 bases; junction bases not matched to a gene: 6. This CDR3 has 14 residues. The germline V gene has CDR1 SGHRS and CDR2 YFSETQ. CDR3 protein: CASSADRGPSGYTF. In DNA form, the CDR3 reads TGCGCCAGCAGCGCGGACAGGGGGCCGTCTGGCTACACCTTC.

This clone was seen a few times. This chain joins TRBV7-9 and TRBJ2-6, with D possibly being TRBD2 (6 bases). Germline CDR1 and CDR2: SEHNR and FQNEAQ (reference sequence). With 3 bases removed from V and 3 bases from J, the gap between germline ends came to 9 bases. There are 15 residues in the CDR3. The CDR3 protein is CASSLGLGGANVLTF. DNA of the CDR3: TGTGCCAGCAGCTTGGGACTTGGTGGGGCCAACGTCCTGACTTTC.

The chain employs TRBV19 and TRBJ2-1, with TRBD2 matching 12 bases. V was pared by 7 bases and J by 0 bases, with 10 bases of the junction left unmatched. The CDR3 sequence is 18 residues long. The V gene's germline CDR1 is LNHDA and CDR2 SQIVND (reference sequence). The CDR3 loop reads CASTSWTSGKSSYNEQFF. For the CDR3, the DNA is TGTGCCAGTACTAGTTGGACTAGCGGGAAAAGCTCCTACAATGAGCAGTTCTTC.

The chain recombines TRBV9 with TRBJ1-4; D not certain. There are 15 residues in the CDR3. Looked up from germline, CDR1 is SGDLS and CDR2 is YYNGEE. The ends were cut back, 3 bases at V and 5 bases at J, with 14 bases in the middle. For the CDR3, the DNA is TGTGCCAGCAGCGCCAACTCGGCAGGAAATGAAAAACTGTTTTTT. It is translated as CASSANSAGNEKLFF.

The chain uses TRBV4-1 and TRBJ1-1; TRBD1 matches at 8 bases. Germline CDR1 MGHRA, CDR2 YSYEKL. J was trimmed by 7 bases and V by 1 base; bases with no gene match: 14. The CDR3 runs 17 residues. The CDR3 DNA sequence: TGCGCCAGCAGCCAAGCTACCCAAACAGGGGGGCCGGGTGAAGCTTTCTTT. Translation gives CASSQATQTGGPGEAFF.

The V call is TRBV7-2, the J call TRBJ2-1, with TRBD2 as a possible D gene (6 bases). CDR1 is SGHTA, CDR2 FQGNSA, per germline. V lost 0 bases and J lost 9, with 9 bases in between. CDR3 size: 13 residues. The CDR3 region has the DNA TGTGCCAGCAGCTTAGCCCCCGGGGGTGAGCAGTTCTTC. It specifies CASSLAPGGEQFF.

This clone has only a few counts. This probably arose from a read error, given a far larger clone one base away. This chain's CDR3 is CASSSGTGGYNSPLHF. For the CDR3, the DNA is TGTGCCAGCAGCTCCGGGACAGGGGGCTATAATTCACCCCTCCACTTT. J is TRBJ1-6 and V is TRBV5-8; 11 bases align to TRBD1. Germline loops: CDR1 SGHTS, CDR2 YDEGEE. The CDR3 is made up of 16 amino acids. The V segment lost 3 bases and the J segment 3 bases; nucleotides outside the gene matches: 2.

This clone has just one count. At the DNA level, this CDR3 is encoded by other sequences in the same sample as well. The chain employs TRBV6-1 and TRBJ1-5, with D possibly being TRBD1 (5 bases). CDR1 is MNHNS and CDR2 is SASEGT in the germline V gene. Between the trimmed V and J ends, which lost 4 bases and 0 bases, there was a span of 10 bases. The CDR3 spans 15 residues. CDR3 nucleotide sequence: TGTGCCAGCAGTGGTGACAGTTATAGCAATCAGCCCCAGCATTTT. This translates into CASSGDSYSNQPQHF.

This chain uses TRBV11-2 with TRBJ2-7; 8 bases agree with TRBD1. The CDR3 covers 14 residues. V shed 3 bases and J 5 bases; nucleotides not matched to a gene: 6. The germline V gene encodes CDR1 SGHAT and CDR2 FQNNGV. This CDR3 reads CASSFPGGINEQYF. As DNA, the CDR3 is TGTGCCAGCAGCTTCCCAGGGGGCATAAACGAGCAGTACTTC.

This chain joins TRBV11-2 and TRBJ2-7; 7 bases match TRBD1. The CDR3 spans 15 residues. Germline V gene sequence: CDR1 SGHAT, CDR2 FQNNGV. The V and J ends lost 5 bases and 5 bases, in that order; junction bases with no gene match: 12. The CDR3 protein is CASSPPQGQIHEQYF. In nucleotides, the CDR3 is TGTGCCAGCAGCCCCCCACAGGGACAGATACACGAGCAGTACTTC.